Here is one T cell receptor (beta chain) with its context. Its antigen is unidentified. These data are taken from a study of T cells after posttransplantation cyclophosphamide. Findings and caveats of the study: Skin or GI-infiltrating T cells shared few TRB sequences with blood. Recipient CMV seropositivity and CMV reactivation strongly tracked TRB clonality. Donor-recipient repertoire similarity was low at 1-2 months, rising over year one.

Deletions cut 5 bases from V and 4 bases from J, with 12 bases between. From germline, CDR1 is LNHDA and CDR2 SQIVND (reference sequence). The CDR3 has 13 residues. Libraries were prepared by immunoSEQ multiplex PCR; TCRdb keeps only in-frame clonotypes and omits some of them. The sample consists of about 11,000 clones, about 85% of them appearing once. A marrow graft followed busulfan-fludarabine conditioning, with cyclophosphamide on days +3 and +4. The gene calls are TRBV19 and TRBJ2-7, with a possible D match to TRBD2 (5 bases). The sample was PBMCs, taken around 2,000 days after allogeneic stem cell transplant with posttransplant cyclophosphamide. This receptor was obtained from a female patient in her fifties who received an allogeneic stem cell transplant from a related donor, was CMV-positive, and had no GVHD. Some T cells may be the graft donor's. CDR3 residues: CASSRGLPYEQYF. CDR3 coding DNA: TGTGCCAGTAGTCGCGGACTGCCGTACGAGCAGTACTTC.